Listed here are 3 T cell receptor beta chains from one sample, sequenced in a study of regulatory and conventional T cells in breast cancer. TCRdb re-called the PCR reads with MiXCR, one entry per CDR3 protein. The repertoire consists of 1,000 to 1,500 distinct CDR3 sequences, with less than 50% occurring once and the leading ten covering around 19%. The sequenced sample consisted of regulatory T cells from blood. These receptors were taken from a female donor with breast cancer.

Sample share makes this clonotype large (0.1 to 1%). This CDR3 is CASSYGRANTEAFF. Written as DNA, the CDR3 is TGTGCCAGCAGTTACGGCAGGGCGAACACTGAAGCTTTCTTT. The chain recombines TRBV6-6 with TRBJ1-1; a weak D match, TRBD1 (5 bases). The germline V gene has CDR1 MNHNY and CDR2 SVGAGI (reference sequence). This CDR3 has 14 residues. V was pared by 2 bases and J by 1 base, with 8 bases between.

V gene TRBV6-6 combines with J gene TRBJ1-6; D uncertain. Germline CDR1 MNHNY, CDR2 SVGAGI (reference sequence). Trimming took 5 bases from V and 0 from J, leaving 5 bases between them. This CDR3 is built from 14 residues. DNA of the CDR3: TGTGCCAGCAGTGGTGGCTCCTATAATTCACCCCTCCACTTT. Encoded protein: CASSGGSYNSPLHF.

This chain uses TRBV7-7 with TRBJ2-1; the D gene is possibly TRBD2 (6 bases). From germline, CDR1 is SSHAT and CDR2 FNYEAQ (reference sequence). This CDR3 contains 13 residues. CDR3 sequence: CASGPTTYNEQFF. In nucleotides, the CDR3 is TGTGCTAGCGGCCCTACAACCTACAATGAGCAGTTCTTC.